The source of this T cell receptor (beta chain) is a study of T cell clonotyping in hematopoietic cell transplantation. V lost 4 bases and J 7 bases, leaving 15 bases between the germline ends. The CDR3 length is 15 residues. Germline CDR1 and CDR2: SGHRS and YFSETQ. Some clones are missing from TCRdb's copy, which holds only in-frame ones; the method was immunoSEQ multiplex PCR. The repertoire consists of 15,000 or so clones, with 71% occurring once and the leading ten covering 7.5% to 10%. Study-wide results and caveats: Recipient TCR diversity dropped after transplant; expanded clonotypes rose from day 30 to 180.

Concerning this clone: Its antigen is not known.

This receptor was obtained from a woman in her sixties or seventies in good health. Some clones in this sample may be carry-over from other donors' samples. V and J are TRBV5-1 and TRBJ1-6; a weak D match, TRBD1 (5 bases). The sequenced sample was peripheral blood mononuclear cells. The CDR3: CASSPSGGKNSPLHF. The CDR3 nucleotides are TGCGCCAGCAGCCCCTCTGGGGGGAAAAATTCACCCCTCCACTTT. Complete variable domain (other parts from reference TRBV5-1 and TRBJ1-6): KAGVTQTPRYLIKTRGQQVTLSCSPISGHRSVSWYQQTPGQGLQFLFEYFSETQRNKGNFPGRFSGRQFSNSRSEMNVSTLELGDSALYLCASSPSGGKNSPLHFGNGTRLTVT.